A selection of T cell receptor beta chains follows, all from one sample in a study of blood T cells in healthy people across ages. TCRdb analysed the 5' RACE reads with MiXCR anew, one entry per CDR3 protein. The profile covers 1.5 million or so distinct CDR3 sequences, with 42% appearing a single time and approximately 7.9% taken by the ten largest. Sequenced material: blood. Source of these receptors: a woman younger than 35 in good health. The CDR3 runs from the conserved cysteine through the conserved F or W. A D gene is named only where the DNA matches it firmly. Expanded clones are given a class, and other clones once, few, many or no size at all.

>NA|TRBJ2-5|NA|TRBV20-1
TGCGGTGCTAGAGATGGGCTAGCGCAAGAGACCCAGTACTTC
CGARDGLAQETQYF
>TRBD1|TRBJ2-3|once|TRBV7-8
TGTGCCAGCAGCTCGCCGACAGGGAGCACAGATACGCAGTATTTT
CASSSPTGSTDTQYF
>TRBD1|TRBJ1-1|NA|TRBV20-1
TGCAGTGCTAGAAACCCGACAGGGGGTGAAGCTTTCTTT
CSARNPTGGEAFF
>NA|TRBJ2-1|NA|TRBV19
TGTGCCAGTAGTATAGAGGCGGGCAGGAGCTCCTACAATGAGCAGTTCTTC
CASSIEAGRSSYNEQFF
>TRBD1|TRBJ1-2|NA|TRBV3-1
TGTGCCAGCAGCCAGTCCGGGACAGGGAACTATGGCTACACCTTC
CASSQSGTGNYGYTF
>NA|TRBJ2-7|NA|TRBV2
TGTGCCAGCAGTGAATTGGTTTTGGAGCAGTACTTC
CASSELVLEQYF
>TRBD2|TRBJ2-1|NA|TRBV12-3/TRBV12-4
TGTGCCAGCAGTCGGACTAGCGGGAGTAAAAATGAGCAGTTCTTC
CASSRTSGSKNEQFF
>NA|TRBJ2-1|NA|TRBV20-1
TGCAGTGCTGAGGGGGTTTTCGGGCAAGAGACCCAGTTCTTC
CSAEGVFGQETQFF
>NA|TRBJ1-1|NA|TRBV3-1
TGTGCCAGCAGCCATTGGACCTCTGAAGCTTTCTTT
CASSHWTSEAFF
>NA|TRBJ2-3|NA|TRBV10-2
TGCGCCAGCAGTGAGGGGGCCGCAGATACGCAGTATTTT
CASSEGAADTQYF
>TRBD1|TRBJ1-2|few|TRBV6-5
TGTGCCAGCAAGCACAGGGGAGACGGCTATGGCTACACCTTC
CASKHRGDGYGYTF
>TRBD2|TRBJ2-7|NA|TRBV20-1
TGCAGTGCACATACTAGCGGGGAATCTACCTACGAGCAGTACTTC
CSAHTSGESTYEQYF
>TRBD2|TRBJ2-1|few|TRBV5-1
TGCGCCAGCAGCTTGGGGACTAGCGGGAGGTCCTACAATGAGCAGTTCTTC
CASSLGTSGRSYNEQFF
>NA|TRBJ2-1|few|TRBV3-1
TGTGCCAGCAGCCAACCGGGACTTATATACAATGAGCAGTTCTTC
CASSQPGLIYNEQFF
>TRBD1|TRBJ2-1|NA|TRBV12-3/TRBV12-4
TGTGCCAGCAACAAAAATCTTGGACAGGGATCAGGGTCCTCCTACAATGAGCAGTTCTTC
CASNKNLGQGSGSSYNEQFF
>TRBD1|TRBJ1-5|NA|TRBV12-3/TRBV12-4
TGTGCCAGCAGCACAGGACAGGGTGACAATCAGCCCCAGCATTTT
CASSTGQGDNQPQHF
>NA|TRBJ2-7|few|TRBV9
TGTGCCAGCAGCGTAGGGGTTGCCGAGCAGTACTTC
CASSVGVAEQYF
>NA|TRBJ1-6|NA|TRBV4-1
TGCGCCAGCAGCCAAGATTCGTGGGCGGAATATAATTCACCCCTCCACTTT
CASSQDSWAEYNSPLHF
>NA|TRBJ1-1|NA|TRBV11-2
TGTGCCAGCAGCTTAGATCCGACAGGACACACTGAAGCTTTCTTT
CASSLDPTGHTEAFF
>NA|TRBJ1-1|few|TRBV29-1
TGCAGCGTAGGACGGTACACTGAAGCTTTCTTT
CSVGRYTEAFF
>NA|TRBJ2-1|NA|TRBV6-4
TGTGCCAGCAGTGCCATGGATGGAAATGAGCAGTTCTTC
CASSAMDGNEQFF
>NA|TRBJ2-7|few|TRBV10-3
TGTGCCATCAAGGATACTAGCTCCTACGAGCAGTACTTC
CAIKDTSSYEQYF
>NA|TRBJ2-7|many|TRBV3-1
TGTGCCAGCAGCCCCCGGACATACTCCTACGAGCAGTACTTC
CASSPRTYSYEQYF
>TRBD2|TRBJ2-7|NA|TRBV7-6
TGTGCCAGCAGCCAGCGGGAGGGAAAGTACGAGCAGTACTTC
CASSQREGKYEQYF
>TRBD1|TRBJ1-3|NA|TRBV10-3
TGTGCCATCAGTCCCGGGACAGGGGGCGGTGGAAACACCATATATTTT
CAISPGTGGGGNTIYF
>TRBD1|TRBJ2-7|many|TRBV29-1
TGCAGCGCAAGACAGGGACCGTACGAGCAGTACTTC
CSARQGPYEQYF
>TRBD1|TRBJ2-3|few|TRBV20-1
TGCAGTGCAGAGGGACAGAGGGGTAGACCTCACACCCCAAGACCCAAGTATTTT
CSAEGQRGRPHTPRPKYF
>TRBD2|TRBJ2-1|NA|TRBV14
TGTGCCAGCAGCCTTCGACTAGCGGGTGAGCAGTTCTTC
CASSLRLAGEQFF
>TRBD2|TRBJ2-3|NA|TRBV7-2
TGTGCCAGCAGATCGGCGGGAGCGCGGGATACGCAGTATTTT
CASRSAGARDTQYF
>TRBD1|TRBJ1-2|NA|TRBV4-1
TGCGCCAGCAGCCGATCTACAGGGGGGGATGGCTACACCTTC
CASSRSTGGDGYTF
>NA|TRBJ2-1|NA|TRBV12-3/TRBV12-4
TGTGCCAGCAGTAGGATTCAGGGGACGATTGGGGACAATGAGCAGTTCTTC
CASSRIQGTIGDNEQFF
>NA|TRBJ1-2|few|TRBV6-1
TGTGCCAGCAGGATAGACGGTAACTATGGCTACACCTTC
CASRIDGNYGYTF
>NA|TRBJ2-7|NA|TRBV20-1
TGCAGTGCTAGAGAAGTAGGGGATGAGCAGTACTTC
CSAREVGDEQYF
>TRBD1|TRBJ1-4|NA|TRBV12-3/TRBV12-4
TGTGCCAGCAGTGGGCCCAACCCGGGACAGGGCTATCGGGAGGAAAAACTGTTTTTT
CASSGPNPGQGYREEKLFF
>NA|TRBJ1-6|NA|TRBV4-1
TGCGCCAGCAGCCAGGGTGCAGGGAGTAGTAATTCACCCCCCCACTTT
CASSQGAGSSNSPPHF
>NA|TRBJ1-2|NA|TRBV7-9
TGTGCCGGCAGCCGAGAACAGAGTGTCACCTTC
CAGSREQSVTF
>TRBD1|TRBJ2-3|few|TRBV6-2/TRBV6-3
TGTGCCAGCAGTCATGGGACAGCGCCCGGCTGCTGTAACATTGTGGGGACAGGGTTGGATACGCAGTATTTT
CASSHGTAPGCCNIVGTGLDTQYF
>NA|TRBJ2-7|few|TRBV27
TGTGCCAGCAGTTTATATCGCAAGGGACAAGCCTACGAGCAGTACTTC
CASSLYRKGQAYEQYF
>NA|TRBJ2-1|few|TRBV10-3
TGTGCCATCAGTGAAGGGCAGGGGAAGGATGAGCAGTTCTTC
CAISEGQGKDEQFF
>NA|TRBJ1-1|NA|TRBV5-1
TGCGCCAGCAGCTTGGAGCCAGGGTCCCGTTCGGAAGCTTTCTTT
CASSLEPGSRSEAFF
>NA|TRBJ2-7|NA|TRBV20-1
TGCAGTGCTGGGCCCAGGATTACCTCCTACGAGCAGTACTTC
CSAGPRITSYEQYF
>NA|TRBJ2-1|NA|TRBV10-3
TGTGCCATCGTCGCGGAGGGGGTACGGGGCAATGAGCAGTTCTTC
CAIVAEGVRGNEQFF
>NA|TRBJ2-5|NA|TRBV7-9
TGTGCCAGCAGCTTAGTGGAGGCCCAGTACTTC
CASSLVEAQYF
>TRBD1|TRBJ1-5|few|TRBV28
TGTGCCAGCAGTATTACTCCCGGACAGGGGGTCAATCAGCCCCAGCATTTT
CASSITPGQGVNQPQHF
>NA|TRBJ2-7|NA|TRBV2
TGTGCCAGCAGTGGGGACGGGACCCGATCCTACGAGCAGTACTTC
CASSGDGTRSYEQYF
>TRBD1|TRBJ1-1|NA|TRBV2
TGTGCCAGTGCCAACAGGGGGAGGAACACTGAAGCTTTCTTT
CASANRGRNTEAFF
>TRBD2|TRBJ2-5|NA|TRBV3-1
TGTGCCAGCAGCCAAGGAGGGACTAGCGGGATCTCCCAGTACTTC
CASSQGGTSGISQYF
>NA|TRBJ1-2|many|TRBV4-1
TGCGCCAGCAGCCCCCGGGACGGAAACTATGGCTACACCTTC
CASSPRDGNYGYTF